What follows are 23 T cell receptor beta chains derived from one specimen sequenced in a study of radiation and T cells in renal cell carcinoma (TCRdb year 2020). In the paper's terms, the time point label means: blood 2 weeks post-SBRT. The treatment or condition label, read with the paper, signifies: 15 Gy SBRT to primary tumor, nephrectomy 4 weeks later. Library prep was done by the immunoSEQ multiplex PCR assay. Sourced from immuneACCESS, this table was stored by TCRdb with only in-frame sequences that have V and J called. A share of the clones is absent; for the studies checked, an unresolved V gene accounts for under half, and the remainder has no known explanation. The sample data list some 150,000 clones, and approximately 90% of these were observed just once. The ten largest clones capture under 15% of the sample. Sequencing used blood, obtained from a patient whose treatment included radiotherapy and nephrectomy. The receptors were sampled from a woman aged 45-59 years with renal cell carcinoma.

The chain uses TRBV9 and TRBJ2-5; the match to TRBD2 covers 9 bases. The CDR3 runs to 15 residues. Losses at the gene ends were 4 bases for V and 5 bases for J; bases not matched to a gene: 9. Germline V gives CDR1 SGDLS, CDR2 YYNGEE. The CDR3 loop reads CASSPRGGAWETQYF. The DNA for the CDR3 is TGTGCCAGCAGCCCGCGGGGGGGGGCCTGGGAGACCCAGTACTTC.

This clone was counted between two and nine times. CDR3 bases: TGTGCCAGCAGCTTACTAACAACTAACTATGGCTACACCTTC. This codes for CASSLLTTNYGYTF. The genes are TRBV7-9 and TRBJ1-2; the D is unclear. The CDR3 covers 14 residues. Germline V CDR1 and CDR2: SEHNR, FQNEAQ (reference sequence). Trimming took 2 bases from V and 0 from J, leaving 7 bases between them.

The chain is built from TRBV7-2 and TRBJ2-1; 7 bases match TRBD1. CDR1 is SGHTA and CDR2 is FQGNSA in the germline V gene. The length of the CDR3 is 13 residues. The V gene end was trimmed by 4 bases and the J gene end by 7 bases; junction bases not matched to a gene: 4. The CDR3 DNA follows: TGTGCCAGCAGCTCCAACAGGGGAAATGAGCAGTTCTTC. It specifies CASSSNRGNEQFF.

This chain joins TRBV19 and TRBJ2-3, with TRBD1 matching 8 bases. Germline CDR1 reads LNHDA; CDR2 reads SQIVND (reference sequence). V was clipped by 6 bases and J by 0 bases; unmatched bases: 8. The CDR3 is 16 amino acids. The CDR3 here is CASSPWDRSSTDTQYF. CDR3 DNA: TGTGCCAGTAGCCCTTGGGACAGGTCTAGCACAGATACGCAGTATTTT.

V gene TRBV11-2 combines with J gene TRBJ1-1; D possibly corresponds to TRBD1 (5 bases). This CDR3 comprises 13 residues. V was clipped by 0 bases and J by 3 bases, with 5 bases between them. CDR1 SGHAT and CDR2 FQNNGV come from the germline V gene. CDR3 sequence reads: CASSLEGDTEAFF. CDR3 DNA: TGTGCCAGCAGCTTAGAGGGGGACACTGAAGCTTTCTTT.

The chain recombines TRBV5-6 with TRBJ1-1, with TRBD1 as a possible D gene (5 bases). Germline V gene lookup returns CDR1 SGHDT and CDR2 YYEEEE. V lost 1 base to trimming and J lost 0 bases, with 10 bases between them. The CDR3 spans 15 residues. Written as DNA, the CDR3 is TGTGCCAGCAGCTTGATGAAGGGGTTGAACACTGAAGCTTTCTTT. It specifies CASSLMKGLNTEAFF.

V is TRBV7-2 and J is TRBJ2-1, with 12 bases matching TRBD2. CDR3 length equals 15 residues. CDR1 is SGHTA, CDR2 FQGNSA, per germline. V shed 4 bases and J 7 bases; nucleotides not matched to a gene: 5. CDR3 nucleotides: TGTGCCAGCAGCTCTAGCGGGGGGGCGCAAAATGAGCAGTTCTTC. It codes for CASSSSGGAQNEQFF.

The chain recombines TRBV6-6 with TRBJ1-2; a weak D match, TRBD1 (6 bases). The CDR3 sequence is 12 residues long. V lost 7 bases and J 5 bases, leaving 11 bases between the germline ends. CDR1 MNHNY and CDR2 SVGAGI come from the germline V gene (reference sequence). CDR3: CASIAGEYGYTF. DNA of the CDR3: TGTGCCAGCATAGCAGGGGAGTATGGCTACACCTTC.

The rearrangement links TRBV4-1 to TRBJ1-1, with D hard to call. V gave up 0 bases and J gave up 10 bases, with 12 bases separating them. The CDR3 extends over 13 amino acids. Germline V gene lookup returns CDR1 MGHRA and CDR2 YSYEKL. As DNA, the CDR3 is TGCGCCAGCAGCCAAGATTGGGCGGGGATAGCTTTCTTT. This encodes CASSQDWAGIAFF.

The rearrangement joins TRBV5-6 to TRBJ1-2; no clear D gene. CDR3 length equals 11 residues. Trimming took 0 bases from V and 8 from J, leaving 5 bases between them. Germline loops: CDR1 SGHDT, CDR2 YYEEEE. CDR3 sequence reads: CASSLGGGYTF. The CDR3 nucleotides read TGTGCCAGCAGCTTGGGGGGAGGCTACACCTTC. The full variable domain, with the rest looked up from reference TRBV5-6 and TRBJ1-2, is DAGVTQSPTHLIKTRGQQVTLRCSPKSGHDTVSWYQQALGQGPQFIFQYYEEEERQRGNFPDRFSGHQFPNYSSELNVNALLLGDSALYLCASSLGGGYTFGSGTRLTVV.

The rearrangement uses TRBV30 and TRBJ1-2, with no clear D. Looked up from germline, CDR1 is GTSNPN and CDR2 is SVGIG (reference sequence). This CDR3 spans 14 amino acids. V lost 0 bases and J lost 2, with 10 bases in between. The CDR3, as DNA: TGTGCCTGGAGTGTATCAGGACTGAACTATGGCTACACCTTC. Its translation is CAWSVSGLNYGYTF.

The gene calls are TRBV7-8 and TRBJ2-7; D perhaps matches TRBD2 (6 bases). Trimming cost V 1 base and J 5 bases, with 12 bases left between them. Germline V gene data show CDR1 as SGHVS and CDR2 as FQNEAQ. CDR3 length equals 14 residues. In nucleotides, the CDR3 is TGTGCCAGCAGCTTAGGGCTAGCGTCCCACGAGCAGTACTTC. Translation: CASSLGLASHEQYF.

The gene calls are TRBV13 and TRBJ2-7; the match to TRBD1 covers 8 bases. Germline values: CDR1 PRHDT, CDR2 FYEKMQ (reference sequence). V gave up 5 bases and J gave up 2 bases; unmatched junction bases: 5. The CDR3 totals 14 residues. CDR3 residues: CASSLGQVTYEQYF. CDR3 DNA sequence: TGTGCCAGCAGCCTGGGACAGGTTACCTACGAGCAGTACTTC. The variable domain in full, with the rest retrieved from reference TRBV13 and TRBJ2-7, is AAGVIQSPRHLIKEKRETATLKCYPIPRHDTVYWYQQGPGQDPQFLISFYEKMQSDKGSIPDRFSAQQFSDYHSELNMSSLELGDSALYFCASSLGQVTYEQYFGPGTRLTVT.

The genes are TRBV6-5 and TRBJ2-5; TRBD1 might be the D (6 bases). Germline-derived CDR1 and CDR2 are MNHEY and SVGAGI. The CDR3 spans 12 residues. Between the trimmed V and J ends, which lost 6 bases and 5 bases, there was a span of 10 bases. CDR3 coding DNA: TGTGCCAGCAGACAGGGTTGGGAGACCCAGTACTTC. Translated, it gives CASRQGWETQYF.

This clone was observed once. The CDR3 here is CASSPEGIAKNIQYF. The CDR3, as DNA: TGTGCCAGCTCACCCGAGGGAATAGCCAAAAACATTCAGTACTTC. This chain links TRBV18 with TRBJ2-4, with a weak D call TRBD2 (5 bases). Germline CDR1 is KGHSH and CDR2 is LQKENI. CDR3 length: 15 residues. The ends were cut back, 3 bases at V and 0 bases at J, with 9 bases in the middle.

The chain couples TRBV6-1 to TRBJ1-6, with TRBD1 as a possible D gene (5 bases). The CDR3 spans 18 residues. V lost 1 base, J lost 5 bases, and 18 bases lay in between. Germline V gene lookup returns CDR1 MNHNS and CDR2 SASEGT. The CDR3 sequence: CASSEVLSRGSDNSPLHF. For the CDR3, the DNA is TGTGCCAGCAGTGAAGTGTTATCGAGGGGTTCTGATAATTCACCCCTCCACTTT.

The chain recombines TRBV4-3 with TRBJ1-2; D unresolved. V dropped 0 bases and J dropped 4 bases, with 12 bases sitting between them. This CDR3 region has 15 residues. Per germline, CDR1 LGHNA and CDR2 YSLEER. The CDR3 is CASSQEGQIPYGYTF. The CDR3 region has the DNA TGCGCCAGCAGCCAAGAAGGTCAGATCCCCTATGGCTACACCTTC.

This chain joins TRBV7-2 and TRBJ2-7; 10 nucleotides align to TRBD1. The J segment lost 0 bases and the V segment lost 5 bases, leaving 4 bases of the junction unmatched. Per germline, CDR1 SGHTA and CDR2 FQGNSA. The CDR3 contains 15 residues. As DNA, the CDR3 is TGTGCCAGCAGCGAACGGGACAGGGGCTCCTACGAGCAGTACTTC. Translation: CASSERDRGSYEQYF.

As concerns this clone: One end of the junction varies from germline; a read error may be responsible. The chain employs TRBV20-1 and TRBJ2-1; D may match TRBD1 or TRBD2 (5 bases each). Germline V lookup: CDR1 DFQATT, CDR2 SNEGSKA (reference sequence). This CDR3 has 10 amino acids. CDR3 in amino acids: CSAREGVPIF. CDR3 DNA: TGCAGTGCTAGAGAGGGGGTTCCTATCTTC.

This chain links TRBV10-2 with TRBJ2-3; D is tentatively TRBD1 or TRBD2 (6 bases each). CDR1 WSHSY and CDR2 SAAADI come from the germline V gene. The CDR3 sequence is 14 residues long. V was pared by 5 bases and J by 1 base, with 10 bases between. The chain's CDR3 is CASSRGRGTDTQYF. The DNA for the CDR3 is TGCGCCAGCAGTCGGGGGCGGGGCACAGATACGCAGTATTTT.

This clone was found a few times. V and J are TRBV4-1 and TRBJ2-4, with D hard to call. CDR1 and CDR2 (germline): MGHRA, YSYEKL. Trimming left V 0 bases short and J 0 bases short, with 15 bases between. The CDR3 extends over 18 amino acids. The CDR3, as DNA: TGCGCCAGCAGCCAAGATCTCGAAGGCTCCTTAGCCAAAAACATTCAGTACTTC. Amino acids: CASSQDLEGSLAKNIQYF.

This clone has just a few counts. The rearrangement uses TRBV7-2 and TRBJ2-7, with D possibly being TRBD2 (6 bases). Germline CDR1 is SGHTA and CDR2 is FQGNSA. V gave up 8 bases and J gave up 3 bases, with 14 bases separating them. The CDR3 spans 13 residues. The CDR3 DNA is TGTGCCAGCGAGCCGCGGGACGGCTACGAGCAGTACTTC. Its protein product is CASEPRDGYEQYF.

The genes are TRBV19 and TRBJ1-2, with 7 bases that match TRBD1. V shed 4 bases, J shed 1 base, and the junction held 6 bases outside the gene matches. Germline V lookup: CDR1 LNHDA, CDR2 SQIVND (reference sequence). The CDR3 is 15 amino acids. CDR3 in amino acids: CASSRRDSNNYGYTF. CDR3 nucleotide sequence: TGTGCCAGTAGTAGAAGGGACAGCAATAACTATGGCTACACCTTC. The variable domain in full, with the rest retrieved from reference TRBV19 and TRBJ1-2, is DGGITQSPKYLFRKEGQNVTLSCEQNLNHDAMYWYRQDPGQGLRLIYYSQIVNDFQKGDIAEGYSVSREKKESFPLTVTSAQKNPTAFYLCASSRRDSNNYGYTFGSGTRLTVV.